This TCR beta chain emerged from a study of T cell responses to AZD1222 COVID-19 vaccine. Study results and caveats: At baseline, seropositivity was found in only six AZD1222 recipients. Most donors were white British and more were female, and clonal diversity was possibly underestimated.

This clone was counted once. Its specificity is not known. Only in-frame clones appear in the TCRdb table, and some are missing; sequencing was by immunoSEQ multiplex PCR. This sample carries 200,000 to 250,000 clones, less than 95% of them seen once, and the ten largest clones take over 1.5%. With V trimmed by 1 base and J by 5 bases, 5 bases remained unmatched. The CDR3 sequence is 15 residues long. Germline V CDR1 and CDR2: SGHNT, YENEEA. The J gene is TRBJ2-1, the V gene TRBV11-3; 7 positions match TRBD2. Source: peripheral blood, taken 28 days after the second dose of the MenACWY control vaccine. The clonotype originates from an adult who received the MenACWY meningococcal vaccine as a control. CDR3 DNA sequence: TGTGCCAGCAGCTTAGGGGGCGGGAGAGACAATGAGCAGTTCTTC. Protein: CASSLGGGRDNEQFF. The full variable domain, in which reference TRBV11-3 and TRBJ2-1 provide the parts outside the CDR3, is EAGVVQSPRYKIIEKKQPVAFWCNPISGHNTLYWYLQNLGQGPELLIRYENEEAVDDSQLPKDRFSAERLKGVDSTLKIQPAELGDSAVYLCASSLGGGRDNEQFFGPGTRLTVL.